One sample yielded the 14 T cell receptor beta chains listed below, sequenced in a study of blood T cell repertoires in COVID-19. Generated by immunoSEQ multiplex PCR, the TCRdb table keeps only in-frame clones and is missing some. The sample includes 170,000 or so clones, over 75% of them seen just once. The sample consisted of PBMCs or T cells enriched from blood (not recorded which). Receptors were obtained from a woman aged 45 to 65 who had recovered from COVID-19.

The rearrangement uses TRBV7-3 and TRBJ1-2, with D maybe TRBD1 (5 bases). Looked up from germline, CDR1 is SGHTA and CDR2 is FQGTGA. V was shortened by 6 bases and J by 6 bases, with 20 bases between the two germline ends. The CDR3 sequence is 15 residues long. CDR3 sequence reads: CASRDNRAADDGYTF. The CDR3 DNA follows: TGTGCCAGCAGGGACAATAGGGCGGCGGATGATGGCTACACCTTC.

This chain uses TRBV5-6 with TRBJ2-2, with D possibly TRBD2 on 6 matching bases. The CDR3 spans 16 residues. Trimming removed 1 base at V and 2 bases at J, with 12 bases between. Germline CDR1 and CDR2: SGHDT and YYEEEE. The CDR3 sequence is CASSLRRERNTGELFF. Written as DNA, the CDR3 is TGTGCCAGCAGCTTGAGGCGGGAACGAAACACCGGGGAGCTGTTTTTT.

The CDR3: CASSFRGSNTEAFF. DNA of the CDR3: TGTGCCAGCAGTTTCCGGGGGAGTAACACTGAAGCTTTCTTT. V and J are TRBV28 and TRBJ1-1; possible D gene TRBD1, 5 bases. CDR3 size: 14 residues. V lost 3 bases and J lost 2, with 10 bases in between. CDR1 and CDR2 (germline): MDHEN, SYDVKM. The full variable domain, rest sourced from reference TRBV28 and TRBJ1-1, is DVKVTQSSRYLVKRTGEKVFLECVQDMDHENMFWYRQDPGLGLRLIYFSYDVKMKEKGDIPEGYSVSREKKERFSLILESASTNQTSMYLCASSFRGSNTEAFFGQGTRLTVV.

This rearrangement joins TRBV27 to TRBJ1-1; D perhaps matches TRBD1 (5 bases). V was trimmed by 3 bases and J by 9 bases, leaving 11 bases between them. The germline V gene encodes CDR1 MNHEY and CDR2 SMNVEV (reference sequence). This CDR3 is 12 amino acids long. CDR3 bases: TGTGCCAGCAGTTTGGGGGGTTCGAAAGCTTTCTTT. It translates to CASSLGGSKAFF.

This chain joins TRBV5-4 and TRBJ1-2; 7 bases align to TRBD1. This CDR3 is 13 amino acids long. The germline gives CDR1 SGHNT, CDR2 YYREEE (reference sequence). V shed 4 bases and J 7 bases; nucleotides not matched to a gene: 7. CDR3 DNA sequence: TGTGCCAGCAGCCCCGGGACAGCCCCTGGCTACACCTTC. Translation gives CASSPGTAPGYTF. Based on the CDR3 plus reference TRBV5-4 and TRBJ1-2, the full variable domain is ETGVTQSPTHLIKTRGQQVTLRCSSQSGHNTVSWYQQALGQGPQFIFQYYREEENGRGNFPPRFSGLQFPNYSSELNVNALELDDSALYLCASSPGTAPGYTFGSGTRLTVV.

The J gene is TRBJ2-4, the V gene TRBV6-2 or TRBV6-3, with a weak D call TRBD1 (5 bases). CDR1 and CDR2 from the germline V gene are MNHEY and SVGEGT. V was pared by 4 bases and J by 6 bases, with 16 bases between. The CDR3 length is 15 residues. The DNA for the CDR3 is TGTGCCAGCAGTTCCGTCAGGGAAGGTGGAAACATTCAGTACTTC. Translation gives CASSSVREGGNIQYF.

The V gene is TRBV2, the J gene TRBJ2-1; D not certain. Germline V gene lookup returns CDR1 SNHLY and CDR2 FYNNEI. V was shortened by 2 bases and J by 1 base, with 3 bases between the two germline ends. The CDR3 has 13 amino acids. The CDR3 coding sequence is TGTGCCAGCAGTGAACCTTCCTACAATGAGCAGTTCTTC. It yields the protein CASSEPSYNEQFF.

The chain uses TRBV30 and TRBJ2-7; TRBD2 matches at 8 bases. This CDR3 comprises 15 residues. The V segment lost 0 bases and the J segment 0 bases; nucleotides outside the gene matches: 4. Germline V CDR1 and CDR2: GTSNPN, SVGIG (reference sequence). The CDR3 loop reads CAWSVLSGASYEQYF. In DNA form, the CDR3 reads TGTGCCTGGAGTGTACTTAGCGGGGCCTCCTACGAGCAGTACTTC.

The V call is TRBV9, the J call TRBJ2-1; 9 nucleotides match TRBD1. This CDR3 comprises 15 residues. Germline CDR1 and CDR2: SGDLS and YYNGEE. Germline trimming cut 4 bases from V and 4 bases from J; bases unmatched to any gene: 6. This CDR3 is CASSPSGQGYNEQFF. Written as DNA, the CDR3 is TGTGCCAGCAGCCCTTCCGGACAGGGGTACAATGAGCAGTTCTTC.

This chain joins TRBV24-1 and TRBJ2-2; weak D call: TRBD2 (5 bases). Germline V gives CDR1 KGHDR, CDR2 SFDVKD. The CDR3 extends over 14 amino acids. Trimming stripped 3 bases from V and 6 bases from J, with 10 bases between. The CDR3 spells CATSDRGYPGELFF. The CDR3 DNA follows: TGTGCCACCAGTGATCGGGGATATCCCGGGGAGCTGTTTTTT.

The chain employs TRBV6-6 and TRBJ1-5; TRBD1 agrees at 7 bases. V lost 3 bases and J lost 4; bases outside the gene matches: 9. Germline values: CDR1 MNHNY, CDR2 SVGAGI (reference sequence). The CDR3 runs to 16 residues. The CDR3, as DNA: TGTGCCAGCAGTTATCTATCCAGGGGGTGGAATCAGCCCCAGCATTTT. Translation: CASSYLSRGWNQPQHF.

The chain has TRBV11-3 and TRBJ2-7, with D unresolved. The V end was cut by 4 bases, the J end by 2 bases, with 12 bases between. Per germline, CDR1 SGHNT and CDR2 YENEEA. The CDR3 sequence is 14 residues long. For the CDR3, the DNA is TGTGCCAGCAGCTCCCCACCTTTAGCCTACGAGCAGTACTTC. It encodes CASSSPPLAYEQYF.

The genes are TRBV4-2 and TRBJ2-7; D is possibly TRBD2 (6 bases). The CDR3 runs to 13 residues. Trimming stripped 0 bases from V and 9 bases from J, with 12 bases between. CDR1 and CDR2 from the germline V gene are LGHNA and YNFKEQ. In nucleotides, the CDR3 is TGTGCCAGCAGCCAAGATCTTGTGCGGGGGCAGTACTTC. Protein sequence: CASSQDLVRGQYF.

V usage is TRBV30 and J usage is TRBJ1-2; TRBD1 agrees at 7 bases. The CDR3 length is 12 residues. Unmatched junction bases numbered 4, after V lost 2 bases and J lost 7 bases. The germline CDR1 and CDR2 sequences are GTSNPN and SVGIG (reference sequence). CDR3 amino acids: CAWSTGDFGYTF. DNA of the CDR3: TGTGCCTGGAGTACAGGGGATTTTGGCTACACCTTC. Complete variable domain (other parts from reference TRBV30 and TRBJ1-2): SQTIHQWPATLVQPVGSPLSLECTVEGTSNPNLYWYRQAAGRGLQLLFYSVGIGQISSEVPQNLSASRPQDRQFILSSKKLLLSDSGFYLCAWSTGDFGYTFGSGTRLTVV.